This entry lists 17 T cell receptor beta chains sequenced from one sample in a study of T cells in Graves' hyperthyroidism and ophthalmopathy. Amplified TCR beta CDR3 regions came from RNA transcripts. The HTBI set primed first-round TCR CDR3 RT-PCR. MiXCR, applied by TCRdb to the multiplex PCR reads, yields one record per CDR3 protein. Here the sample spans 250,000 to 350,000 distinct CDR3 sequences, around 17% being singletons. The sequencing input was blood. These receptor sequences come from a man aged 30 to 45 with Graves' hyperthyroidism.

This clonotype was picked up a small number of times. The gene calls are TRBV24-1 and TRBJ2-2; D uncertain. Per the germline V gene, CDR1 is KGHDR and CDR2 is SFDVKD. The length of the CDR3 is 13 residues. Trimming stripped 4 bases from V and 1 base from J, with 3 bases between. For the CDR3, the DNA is TGTGCCACCAGTGAACAGAACACCGGGGAGCTGTTTTTT. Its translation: CATSEQNTGELFF.

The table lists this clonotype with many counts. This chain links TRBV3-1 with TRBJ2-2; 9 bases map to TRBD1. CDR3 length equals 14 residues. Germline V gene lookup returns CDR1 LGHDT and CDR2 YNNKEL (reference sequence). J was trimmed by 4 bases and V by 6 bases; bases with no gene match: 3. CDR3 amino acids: CASSATGGTGELFF. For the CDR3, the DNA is TGTGCCAGCAGTGCGACAGGGGGCACCGGGGAGCTGTTTTTT. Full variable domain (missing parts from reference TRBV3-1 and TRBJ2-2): DTAVSQTPKYLVTQMGNDKSIKCEQNLGHDTMYWYKQDSKKFLKIMFSYNNKELIINETVPNRFSPKSPDKAHLNLHINSLELGDSAVYFCASSATGGTGELFFGEGSRLTVL.

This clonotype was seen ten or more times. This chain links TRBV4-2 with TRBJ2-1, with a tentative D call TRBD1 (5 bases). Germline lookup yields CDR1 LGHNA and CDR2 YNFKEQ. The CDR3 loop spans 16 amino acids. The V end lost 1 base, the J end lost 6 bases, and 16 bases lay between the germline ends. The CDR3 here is CASSQAHRIVGNEQFF. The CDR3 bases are TGTGCCAGCAGCCAAGCCCACAGGATAGTGGGCAATGAGCAGTTCTTC.

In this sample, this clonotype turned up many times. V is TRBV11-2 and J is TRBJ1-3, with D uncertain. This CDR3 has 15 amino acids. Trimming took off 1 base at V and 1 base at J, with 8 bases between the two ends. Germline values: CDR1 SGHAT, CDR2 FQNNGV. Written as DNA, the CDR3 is TGTGCCAGCAGCTTAGGCCCAGAGTCTGGAAACACCATATATTTT. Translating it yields CASSLGPESGNTIYF.

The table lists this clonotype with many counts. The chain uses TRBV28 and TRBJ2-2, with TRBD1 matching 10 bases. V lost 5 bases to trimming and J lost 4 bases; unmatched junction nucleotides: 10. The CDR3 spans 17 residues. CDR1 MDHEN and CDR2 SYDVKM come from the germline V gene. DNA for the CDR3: TGTGCCAGCAGTCCCGGGACAGGGGTGGGCGGCACCGGGGAGCTGTTTTTT. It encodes CASSPGTGVGGTGELFF.

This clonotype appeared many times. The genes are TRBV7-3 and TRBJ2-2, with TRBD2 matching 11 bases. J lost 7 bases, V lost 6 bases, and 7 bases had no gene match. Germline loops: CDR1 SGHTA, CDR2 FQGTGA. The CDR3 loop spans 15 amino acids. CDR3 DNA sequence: TGTGCCAGCAGTTATAGCGGGAGGGCCTTCGGGGAGCTGTTTTTT. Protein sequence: CASSYSGRAFGELFF.

The CDR3 DNA reads TGTGCCAGTAGTACCCGGACAGGGGAGGGGTCCTACGAGCAGTACTTC. Protein: CASSTRTGEGSYEQYF. J is TRBJ2-7 and V is TRBV19; 9 nucleotides align to TRBD1. Trimming at V came to 4 bases and at J to 1 base, leaving 8 bases not matched to a gene. Germline CDR1 is LNHDA and CDR2 is SQIVND (reference sequence). The CDR3 is made up of 16 amino acids.

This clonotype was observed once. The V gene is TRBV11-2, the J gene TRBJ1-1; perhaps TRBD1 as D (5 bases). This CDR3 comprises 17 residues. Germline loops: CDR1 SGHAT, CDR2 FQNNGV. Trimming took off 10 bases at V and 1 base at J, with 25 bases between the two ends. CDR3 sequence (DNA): TGTGCCACCACAACAGGAGCTCGGGGAACCGGGAACACTGAAGCTTTCTTT. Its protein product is CATTTGARGTGNTEAFF.

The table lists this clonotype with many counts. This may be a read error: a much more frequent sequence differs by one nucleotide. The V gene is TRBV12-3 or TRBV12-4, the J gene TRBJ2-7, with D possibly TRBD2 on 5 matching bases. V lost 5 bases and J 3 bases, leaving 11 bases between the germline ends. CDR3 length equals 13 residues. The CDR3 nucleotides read TGTGCCAGCAGTCACGGACTTTTCTACGAGCAGTACTTC. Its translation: CASSHGLFYEQYF.

The CDR3 sequence is CASRGRVPSLNTEAFF. The CDR3 DNA is TGCGCCAGCAGGGGAAGGGTCCCCTCATTGAACACTGAAGCTTTCTTT. The chain uses TRBV10-2 and TRBJ1-1; D not resolved. CDR3 length: 16 residues. Between the trimmed V and J ends, which lost 6 bases and 0 bases, there was a span of 17 bases. Germline loops: CDR1 WSHSY, CDR2 SAAADI.

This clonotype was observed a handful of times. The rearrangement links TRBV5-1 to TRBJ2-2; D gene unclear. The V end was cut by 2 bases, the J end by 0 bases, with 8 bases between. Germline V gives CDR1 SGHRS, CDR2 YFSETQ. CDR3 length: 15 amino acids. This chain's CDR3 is CASSLGYANTGELFF. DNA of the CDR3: TGCGCCAGCAGCTTAGGGTACGCGAACACCGGGGAGCTGTTTTTT.

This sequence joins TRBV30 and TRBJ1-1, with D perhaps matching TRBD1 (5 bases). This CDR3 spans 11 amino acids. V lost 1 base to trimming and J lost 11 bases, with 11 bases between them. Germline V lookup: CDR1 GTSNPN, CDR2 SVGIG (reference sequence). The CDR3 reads CAWSGQGSAFF. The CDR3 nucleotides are TGTGCCTGGAGTGGGCAGGGATCCGCTTTCTTT.

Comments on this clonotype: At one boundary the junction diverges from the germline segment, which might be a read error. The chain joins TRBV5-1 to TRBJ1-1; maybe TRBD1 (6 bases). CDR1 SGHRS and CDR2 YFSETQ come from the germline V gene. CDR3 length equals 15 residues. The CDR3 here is CAGSPRSRGDTEAFF. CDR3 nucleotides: TGCGCCGGCAGCCCGCGGAGTAGGGGGGACACTGAAGCTTTCTTT.

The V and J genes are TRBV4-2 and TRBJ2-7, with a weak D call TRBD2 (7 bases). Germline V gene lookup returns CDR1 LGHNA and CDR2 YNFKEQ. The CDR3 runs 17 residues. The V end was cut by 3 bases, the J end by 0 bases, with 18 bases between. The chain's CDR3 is CASSHQRGGSYSYEQYF. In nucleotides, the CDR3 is TGTGCCAGCAGCCATCAAAGGGGGGGGTCCTACTCCTACGAGCAGTACTTC.

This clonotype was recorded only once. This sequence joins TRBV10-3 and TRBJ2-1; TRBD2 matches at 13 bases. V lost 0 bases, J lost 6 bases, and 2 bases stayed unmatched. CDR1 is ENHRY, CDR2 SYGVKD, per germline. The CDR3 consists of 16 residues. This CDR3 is CAISESGTSGTNEQFF. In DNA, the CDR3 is TGTGCCATCAGTGAGTCGGGGACTAGCGGGACCAATGAGCAGTTCTTC.

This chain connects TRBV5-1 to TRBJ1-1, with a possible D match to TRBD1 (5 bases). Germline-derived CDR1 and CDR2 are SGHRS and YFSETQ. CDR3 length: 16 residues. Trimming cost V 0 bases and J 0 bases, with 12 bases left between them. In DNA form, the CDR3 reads TGCGCCAGCAGCTTGGAGGGACGGGGGATGAACACTGAAGCTTTCTTT. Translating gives CASSLEGRGMNTEAFF.

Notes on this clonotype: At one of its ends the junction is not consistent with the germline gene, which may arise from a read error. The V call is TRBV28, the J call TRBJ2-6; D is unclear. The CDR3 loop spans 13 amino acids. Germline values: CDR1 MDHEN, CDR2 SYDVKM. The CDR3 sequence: CASSLTRANVPTF. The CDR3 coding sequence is TGTGCCAGCAGTCTTACTCGGGCCAACGTCCCGACTTTC.